These 13 T cell receptor beta chains came from one sample sequenced in a study of shared T cell receptors in the human thymus. The data were produced by immunoSEQ multiplex PCR, yet TCRdb's version contains in-frame clones alone and is incomplete. The data hold hundreds of thousands of clones, with around 87% observed a single time. This sample also appeared in a second study, on human thymus T cells.

The sequenced sample consisted of thymocytes. The receptor set was obtained from a boy younger than two with a congenital heart defect.

In DNA, the CDR3 is TGCGCCAGCAGCTTGGCTGGGACAGGGAACCACGAGCAGTACTTC. Its translation is CASSLAGTGNHEQYF. This chain links TRBV5-1 with TRBJ2-5; TRBD1 agrees at 9 bases. TRBJ2-7 matches the DNA end more closely, so the J call is doubtful. The length of the CDR3 is 15 residues. Germline loops: CDR1 SGHRS, CDR2 YFSETQ.

The chain is built from TRBV18 and TRBJ2-7, with 9 bases that match TRBD2. Germline lookup yields CDR1 KGHSH and CDR2 LQKENI. The CDR3 runs to 17 residues. V lost 3 bases, J lost 5 bases, and 14 bases stayed unmatched. CDR3 protein: CASSPVYSGSVLHEQYF. CDR3 bases: TGTGCCAGCTCACCCGTTTATAGCGGGAGTGTTCTCCACGAGCAGTACTTC.

This clone was counted once. V gene TRBV6-1 combines with J gene TRBJ1-2, with D perhaps TRBD1 (6 bases). Germline V gene sequence: CDR1 MNHNS, CDR2 SASEGT. The CDR3 loop spans 14 amino acids. Trimming took off 2 bases at V and 4 bases at J, with 11 bases between the two ends. The CDR3 protein is CASSERGISYGYTF. CDR3 bases: TGTGCCAGCAGTGAAAGGGGGATTTCCTATGGCTACACCTTC.

The genes are TRBV7-9 and TRBJ2-7; weak D call: TRBD2 (5 bases). The V end lost 0 bases, the J end lost 3 bases, and 9 bases lay between the germline ends. This CDR3 region has 14 residues. Germline assignment: CDR1 SEHNR and CDR2 FQNEAQ (reference sequence). The CDR3 DNA sequence: TGTGCCAGCAGCTTAGCGGGAGTGCTCTACGAGCAGTACTTC. Translation: CASSLAGVLYEQYF.

The rearrangement uses TRBV15 and TRBJ2-5; 8 nucleotides agree with TRBD1. The CDR3 length is 16 residues. The V segment lost 0 bases and the J segment 3 bases; nucleotides outside the gene matches: 6. CDR1 and CDR2 (germline): LNHNV, YYDKDF (reference sequence). CDR3 residues: CATSRDQQGAEETQYF. The CDR3 nucleotides read TGTGCCACCAGCAGAGATCAGCAGGGGGCGGAAGAGACCCAGTACTTC.

This clone was seen only once. The chain links TRBV19 to TRBJ2-7; tentatively, D is TRBD2 (5 bases). The CDR3 runs 13 residues. V was trimmed by 4 bases and J by 3 bases, leaving 10 bases between them. The germline CDR1 and CDR2 sequences are LNHDA and SQIVND (reference sequence). DNA of the CDR3: TGTGCCAGTAGTAACGCGGGTGTCTACGAGCAGTACTTC. This gives the protein CASSNAGVYEQYF.

The chain has TRBV5-6 and TRBJ1-2; D possibly corresponds to TRBD1 (5 bases). Trimming left V 1 base short and J 3 bases short, with 13 bases between. Germline V CDR1 and CDR2: SGHDT, YYEEEE. The CDR3 length is 15 residues. CDR3 in amino acids: CASSLYSGRDYGYTF. DNA for the CDR3: TGTGCCAGCAGCTTGTATTCCGGCAGGGACTATGGCTACACCTTC.

The chain employs TRBV28 and TRBJ2-7, with 7 bases aligning to TRBD1. The V gene's germline CDR1 is MDHEN and CDR2 SYDVKM. Losses at the gene ends were 3 bases for V and 5 bases for J; bases not matched to a gene: 7. The CDR3 loop spans 14 amino acids. CDR3 coding DNA: TGTGCCAGCAGTTTCAACAGGGGATTGCACGAGCAGTACTTC. This sequence encodes CASSFNRGLHEQYF.

The gene calls are TRBV15 and TRBJ2-7, with 8 bases that match TRBD1. V gave up 3 bases and J gave up 3 bases; unmatched junction bases: 10. The CDR3 totals 16 residues. Per the germline V gene, CDR1 is LNHNV and CDR2 is YYDKDF (reference sequence). The DNA of the CDR3 is TGTGCCACCAGCAGGTGCCCCACAGGGGGTGTCTACGAGCAGTACTTC. It codes for CATSRCPTGGVYEQYF.

The genes are TRBV6-1 and TRBJ1-1; 7 nucleotides match TRBD1. The germline V gene encodes CDR1 MNHNS and CDR2 SASEGT. The CDR3 is 15 amino acids. V lost 6 bases to trimming and J lost 4 bases; unmatched junction nucleotides: 11. In DNA, the CDR3 is TGTGCCAGCAGCGCTACAGGGGTGGGCGGCACTGAAGCTTTCTTT. Translated: CASSATGVGGTEAFF.

The chain carries TRBV7-6 and TRBJ2-7; no reliable D call. The ends were cut back, 0 bases at V and 3 bases at J, with 12 bases in the middle. CDR3 length: 15 amino acids. Germline CDR1 is SGHVS and CDR2 is FNYEAQ. CDR3 in amino acids: CASSLAPAASYEQYF. In DNA, the CDR3 is TGTGCCAGCAGCTTAGCGCCGGCAGCGAGCTACGAGCAGTACTTC.

Only one count was recorded for this clone. This sequence joins TRBV6-5 and TRBJ1-2; D perhaps matches TRBD1 (6 bases). Trimming took 6 bases from V and 5 from J, leaving 16 bases between them. CDR3 length equals 14 residues. The V gene's germline CDR1 is MNHEY and CDR2 SVGAGI. The CDR3 DNA reads TGTGCCAGCAGAACACAGGGAGGGGATTATGGCTACACCTTC. It is translated as CASRTQGGDYGYTF.

V gene TRBV5-5 combines with J gene TRBJ1-3; D is perhaps TRBD1 (6 bases). V lost 3 bases and J lost 8, with 21 bases in between. From germline, CDR1 is SGHKS and CDR2 YYEKEE (reference sequence). The CDR3 is made up of 16 amino acids. CDR3 loop: CASSSHQQGRLDTIYF. The CDR3 bases are TGTGCCAGCAGCTCCCACCAACAGGGAAGGTTAGACACCATATATTTT.